This T cell receptor (beta chain) was retrieved from a study of blood T cell repertoires in COVID-19 (dated by TCRdb to 2020 to 2021). General notes on the study: The collaborator samples originated in the United States, Italy and Spain and spanned the acute and convalescent phases of COVID-19. The samples were drawn from the first 160 participants of the ongoing ImmuneRACE study and from roughly 1,300 subjects provided by 6 global collaborators. Nearly every sample came with metadata listing a de-identified subject ID, COVID-19 status, age in years and sex. The repertoires were made available in a free public database intended to serve as a resource for research on the immune response to SARS-CoV-2. Where HLA class I and class II types were available, the types were taken from metadata supplied by the sample provider, not from assay-based typing. The dataset comprised deeply sampled blood TCRbeta repertoires from subjects exposed to, actively infected with, or recovered from COVID-19. The prospective study material was composed of cDNA or gDNA derived from T cells, B-cell-depleted T cells, or PBMCs. The paper as a whole reports these results and caveats: The quantity of clinical and demographic metadata differed by source and by participant and was supplied without curation.

Participants in the prospective study were enrolled through a virtual design, were aged about 18 to 100 years, and lived in approximately 25 United States geographic areas. In the prospective study, participants were assigned to cohorts based on the clinical history participants reported in a screening survey and a study questionnaire. ImmuneRACE Cohort 3 recovered participants were defined by two consecutive negative NP/OP PCR tests, healthcare professional clearance, or symptom resolution. Mobile phlebotomists in the prospective study collected whole blood, serum and a nasopharyngeal or oropharyngeal swab from every participant. Participants in the prospective study had the option to provide additional blood draws and questionnaires over an approximately two-month period. Blood samples from the prospective study were shipped frozen or at room temperature prior to DNA extraction. The immunoSEQ Assay, a bias-controlled multiplex PCR, was used to amplify TCRbeta CDR3 regions from genomic DNA. Concerning the study's data processing: The number of nucleated cells in each sample was estimated by amplification of reference gene primers within the assay. To quantify the absolute abundance of each unique TCRbeta CDR3 rearrangement, sequence reads were collapsed and filtered. For each sample, productive Simpson clonality was calculated as the square root of Simpson's diversity index across productive rearrangements. The immuneACCESS repertoire file appears here via TCRdb, limited to in-frame rearrangements. These files lack a portion of the clones; in checked studies, under half of the deficit traces to unresolved V genes, and the cause of the others is not known. The D gene and trimming were derived from the DNA, and the V and J assignments and clone size from that table. This sample gives roughly 500,000 clones in total; 75% to 90% of them show up just once. Roughly 8.5% of the sample lies in the top ten.

Measured from the cysteine to the phenylalanine, the CDR3 is 16 residues long. Just CDR3 DNA is preserved here, 48 bases in frame from base 1. Sequences SGHTA (CDR1) and FQGNSA (CDR2) are obtained from the germline V gene. The germline ends are 19 bases apart after V is trimmed by 4 bases and J by 3 bases. Regarding this clone: Its cognate antigen has yet to be identified. Base-call qualities are not available, and no considerably larger clone is one nucleotide away.

The sequence was collected from an older woman who had recovered from COVID-19. The source material was PBMCs or T cells enriched from blood (not recorded which). Here the chain combines TRBV7-2 and TRBJ2-7, with a tentative D gene TRBD2 over 6 matching bases. The CDR3 has the sequence CASSSWRGIGYYEQYF. The DNA is TGTGCCAGCAGCTCCTGGAGGGGTATTGGATACTACGAGCAGTACTTC.